This entry concerns a single T cell receptor beta chain. The same CDR3 is also encoded by other DNA sequences in this sample. This entry is derived from a study of blood T cell repertoires in COVID-19. How the authors handled the data: Cell counts per sample came from amplifying reference gene primers. Method: immunoSEQ multiplex PCR; TCRdb's copy keeps in-frame clones and lacks some. V, J and clone size derive from that table, while D and trimming were established from the DNA sequence. The sample has tens of thousands of clones, 80% seen once; the top ten hold 10%. After removal of 1 base from V and 7 bases from J, the junction contained 4 bases not matched to a gene. The CDR3 covers 15 residues. CDR1 and CDR2 (germline): LGHDT, YNNKEL (reference sequence).

The chain carries TRBV3-1 (or the pseudogene TRBV3-2) and TRBJ1-6, with 7 bases identical to TRBD1. Sequenced material: peripheral blood. The sequence was obtained from a woman between 65 and 79 years old with acute or convalescent COVID-19. CDR3 DNA: TGTGCCAGCAGCCAAGGGGCAGGGGGGAATTCACCCCTCCACTTT. Encoded protein: CASSQGAGGNSPLHF.